What follows are 2 T cell receptor beta chains derived from one specimen sequenced in a study of T cell responses to AZD1222 COVID-19 vaccine. Assay used: immunoSEQ multiplex PCR; TCRdb lists only in-frame clones, some missing. The sample lists 50,000 to 70,000 clones, approximately 86% seen once, with about 7% in the top ten. Sequencing used peripheral blood, obtained 28 days after the second AZD1222 dose. The receptors shown here come from an adult who received the AZD1222 COVID-19 vaccine.

The chain links TRBV19 to TRBJ1-1; D is unclear. Germline V gene data show CDR1 as LNHDA and CDR2 as SQIVND (reference sequence). The CDR3 consists of 13 residues. Trimming stripped 1 base from V and 6 bases from J, with 9 bases between. The CDR3, as DNA: TGTGCCAGTAGTATAGTTACCCGGGCTGAAGCTTTCTTT. It encodes CASSIVTRAEAFF.

V gene TRBV11-2 combines with J gene TRBJ1-2, with TRBD1 matching over 7 bases. The CDR3 length is 14 residues. Germline V CDR1 and CDR2: SGHAT, FQNNGV. The junction had 8 bases not matched to a gene; V was cut back by 5 bases and J by 5 bases. The CDR3 DNA sequence: TGTGCCAGCAGCCCTGACAGGGTATTATATGGCTACACCTTC. It translates to CASSPDRVLYGYTF.